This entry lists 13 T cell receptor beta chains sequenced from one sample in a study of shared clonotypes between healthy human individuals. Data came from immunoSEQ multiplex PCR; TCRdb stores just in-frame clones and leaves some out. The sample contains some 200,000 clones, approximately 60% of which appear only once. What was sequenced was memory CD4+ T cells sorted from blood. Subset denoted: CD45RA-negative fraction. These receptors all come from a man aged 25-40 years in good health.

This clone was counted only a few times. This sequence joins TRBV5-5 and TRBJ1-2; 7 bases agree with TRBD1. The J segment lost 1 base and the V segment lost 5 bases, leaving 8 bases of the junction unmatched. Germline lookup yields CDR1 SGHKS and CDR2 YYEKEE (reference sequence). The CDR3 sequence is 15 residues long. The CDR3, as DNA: TGTGCCAGCAGTCGGACAGGAGGATATAACTATGGCTACACCTTC. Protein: CASSRTGGYNYGYTF.

CDR3 DNA: TGTGCCAGCTCACCACTACCGGAAGTGCGAATAGGAGAGCAGTACTTC. As protein: CASSPLPEVRIGEQYF. This chain connects TRBV18 to TRBJ2-7; D unresolved. Germline CDR1 KGHSH, CDR2 LQKENI. CDR3 length: 16 residues. V gave up 1 base and J gave up 7 bases, with 20 bases separating them.

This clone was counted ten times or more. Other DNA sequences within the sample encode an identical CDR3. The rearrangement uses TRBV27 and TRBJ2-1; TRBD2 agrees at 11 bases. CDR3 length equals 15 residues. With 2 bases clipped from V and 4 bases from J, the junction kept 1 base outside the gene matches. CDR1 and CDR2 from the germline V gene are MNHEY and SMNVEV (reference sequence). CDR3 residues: CASSLRLAGYNEQFF. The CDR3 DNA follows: TGTGCCAGCAGTTTACGACTAGCGGGGTACAATGAGCAGTTCTTC.

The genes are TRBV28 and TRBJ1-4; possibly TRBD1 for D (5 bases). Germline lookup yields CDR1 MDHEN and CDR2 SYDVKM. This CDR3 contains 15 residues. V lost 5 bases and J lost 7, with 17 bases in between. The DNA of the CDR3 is TGTGCCAGCAGTCCTTCTGGGACCCGGCGTGAAAAACTGTTTTTT. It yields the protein CASSPSGTRREKLFF.

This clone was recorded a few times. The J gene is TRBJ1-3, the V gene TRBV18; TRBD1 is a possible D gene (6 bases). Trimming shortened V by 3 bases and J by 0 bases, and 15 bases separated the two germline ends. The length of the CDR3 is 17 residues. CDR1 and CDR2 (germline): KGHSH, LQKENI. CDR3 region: CASSPRGQRASGNTIYF. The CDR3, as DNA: TGTGCCAGCTCACCCCGCGGACAGCGAGCCTCTGGAAACACCATATATTTT.

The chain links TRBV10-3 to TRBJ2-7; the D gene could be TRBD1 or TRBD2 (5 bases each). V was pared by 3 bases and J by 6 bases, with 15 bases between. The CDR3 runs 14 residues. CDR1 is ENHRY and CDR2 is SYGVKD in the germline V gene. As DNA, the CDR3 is TGTGCCATCAGTGATGGGGGACGCCCCTCCGAGCAGTACTTC. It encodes CAISDGGRPSEQYF.

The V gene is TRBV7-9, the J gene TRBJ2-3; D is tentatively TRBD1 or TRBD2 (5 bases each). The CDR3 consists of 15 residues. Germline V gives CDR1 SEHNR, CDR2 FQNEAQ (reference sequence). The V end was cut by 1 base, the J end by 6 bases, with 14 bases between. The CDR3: CASSLDGATVDTQYF. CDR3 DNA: TGTGCCAGCAGCTTAGACGGGGCCACCGTGGATACGCAGTATTTT.

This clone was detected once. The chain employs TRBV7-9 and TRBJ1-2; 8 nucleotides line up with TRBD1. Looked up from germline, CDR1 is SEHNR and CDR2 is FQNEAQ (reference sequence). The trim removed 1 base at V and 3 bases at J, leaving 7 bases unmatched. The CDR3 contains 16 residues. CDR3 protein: CASSLDSTGQDYGYTF. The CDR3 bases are TGTGCCAGCAGCTTAGATTCCACGGGACAGGACTATGGCTACACCTTC.

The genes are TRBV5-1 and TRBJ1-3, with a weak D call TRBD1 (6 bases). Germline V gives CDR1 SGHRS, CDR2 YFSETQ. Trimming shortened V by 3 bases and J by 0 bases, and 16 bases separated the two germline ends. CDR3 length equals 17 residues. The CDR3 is CASSWTGTSSSGNTIYF. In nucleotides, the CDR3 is TGCGCCAGCAGCTGGACCGGGACATCAAGCTCTGGAAACACCATATATTTT.

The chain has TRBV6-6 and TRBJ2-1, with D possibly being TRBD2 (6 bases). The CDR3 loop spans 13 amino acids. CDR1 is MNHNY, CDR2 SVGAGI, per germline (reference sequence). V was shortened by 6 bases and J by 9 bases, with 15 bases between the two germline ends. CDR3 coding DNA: TGTGCCAGCAGCTTCGGAGGGCGCGGTGAGCAGTTCTTC. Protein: CASSFGGRGEQFF.

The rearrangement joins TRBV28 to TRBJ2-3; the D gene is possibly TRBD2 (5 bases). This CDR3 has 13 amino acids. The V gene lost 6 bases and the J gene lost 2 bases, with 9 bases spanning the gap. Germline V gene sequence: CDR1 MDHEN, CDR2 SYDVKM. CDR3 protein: CASRGGYTDTQYF. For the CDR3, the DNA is TGTGCCAGCAGGGGCGGGTACACAGATACGCAGTATTTT.

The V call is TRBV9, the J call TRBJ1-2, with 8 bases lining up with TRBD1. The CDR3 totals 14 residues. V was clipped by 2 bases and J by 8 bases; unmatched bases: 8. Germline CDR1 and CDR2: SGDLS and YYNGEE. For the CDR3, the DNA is TGTGCCAGCAGCGTTACCGACAGGGGACACGGCTACACCTTC. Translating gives CASSVTDRGHGYTF.

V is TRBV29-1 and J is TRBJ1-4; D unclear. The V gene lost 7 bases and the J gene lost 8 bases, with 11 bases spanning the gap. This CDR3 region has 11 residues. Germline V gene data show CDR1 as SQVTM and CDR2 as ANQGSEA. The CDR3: CSAGLDEKLFF. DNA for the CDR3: TGCAGCGCGGGGTTGGACGAAAAACTGTTTTTT.